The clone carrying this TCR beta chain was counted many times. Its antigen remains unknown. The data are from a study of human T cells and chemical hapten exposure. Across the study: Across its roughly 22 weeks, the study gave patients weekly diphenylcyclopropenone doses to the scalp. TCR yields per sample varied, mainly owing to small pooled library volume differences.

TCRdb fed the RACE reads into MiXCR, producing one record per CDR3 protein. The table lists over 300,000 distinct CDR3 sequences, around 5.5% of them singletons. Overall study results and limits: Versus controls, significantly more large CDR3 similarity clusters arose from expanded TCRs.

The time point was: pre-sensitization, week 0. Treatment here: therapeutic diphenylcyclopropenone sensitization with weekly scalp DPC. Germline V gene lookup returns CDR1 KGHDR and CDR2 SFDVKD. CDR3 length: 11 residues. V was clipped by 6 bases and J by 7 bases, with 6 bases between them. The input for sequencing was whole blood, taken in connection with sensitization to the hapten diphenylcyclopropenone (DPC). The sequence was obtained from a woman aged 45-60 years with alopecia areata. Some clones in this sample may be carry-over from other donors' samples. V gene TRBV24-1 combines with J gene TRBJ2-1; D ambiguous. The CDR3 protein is CATSLVNEQFF. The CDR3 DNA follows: TGTGCCACCAGTTTGGTGAATGAGCAGTTCTTC.